Sequencing of this T cell receptor beta chain was carried out in a study of early T cells in non-severe SARS-CoV-2 infection. One entry per CDR3 protein, called by TCRdb with MiXCR from the 5' RACE reads. The data show 86,000 or so distinct CDR3 sequences, less than 8% seen once. CDR3 length: 13 amino acids. V lost 5 bases to trimming and J lost 2 bases, with 9 bases between them. CDR1 is SGHVS and CDR2 is FNYEAQ in the germline V gene. This clonotype occurred a few times. The sequence derives from an adult who was a healthcare worker with PCR-confirmed SARS-CoV-2 infection or an uninfected control (not recorded which). Sequencing was carried out using whole blood. The genes are TRBV7-6 and TRBJ2-5; no reliable D call. The CDR3 DNA follows: TGTGCCAGCAGCGAGGTCCGACAAGAGACCCAGTACTTC. Translated: CASSEVRQETQYF.